Presented here are 28 T cell receptor beta chains from one specimen sequenced in a study of T cell repertoires in cytomegalovirus infection. These receptors' antigens are unknown. TCRdb re-called the reads with MiXCR, one entry per CDR3 protein. The table records 450,000 to 600,000 distinct CDR3 sequences, roughly 42% of them present only once. The sequenced sample was cultured PBMCs, obtained from culture after CMV antigen stimulation. These receptors all come from a human donor in good health (CMV status not recorded). Some clones in this sample may be carry-over from other donors' samples.

This clonotype was detected only once. CDR3 amino acids: CASSLMGSFMNTEAFF. The DNA of the CDR3 is TGTGCCAGCAGCTTAATGGGCAGTTTCATGAACACTGAAGCTTTCTTT. The chain links TRBV11-2 to TRBJ1-1; no reliable D call. Looked up from germline, CDR1 is SGHAT and CDR2 is FQNNGV. This CDR3 region has 16 residues. V lost 2 bases and J lost 0, with 13 bases in between. The complete variable domain, with remaining parts taken from reference TRBV11-2 and TRBJ1-1, reads EAGVAQSPRYKIIEKRQSVAFWCNPISGHATLYWYQQILGQGPKLLIQFQNNGVVDDSQLPKDRFSAERLKGVDSTLKIQPAKLEDSAVYLCASSLMGSFMNTEAFFGQGTRLTVV.

The table lists this clonotype with a few counts. The chain is built from TRBV19 and TRBJ1-1; D is perhaps TRBD1 (6 bases). There are 16 residues in the CDR3. Germline V CDR1 and CDR2: LNHDA, SQIVND (reference sequence). Trimming cost V 7 bases and J 0 bases, with 18 bases left between them. CDR3 nucleotides: TGTGCCAGTATTAGGGACAACGGCGGCATGAACACTGAAGCTTTCTTT. The encoded protein is CASIRDNGGMNTEAFF.

In its sample, this clonotype was seen a few times. The chain employs TRBV7-2 and TRBJ2-7, with TRBD2 matching 9 bases. The CDR3 consists of 16 residues. V dropped 1 base and J dropped 1; count of bases not matched to a gene: 5. From germline, CDR1 is SGHTA and CDR2 FQGNSA. CDR3 in amino acids: CASSLGLAGGSYEQYF. The CDR3 nucleotides are TGTGCCAGCAGCTTAGGTCTGGCGGGAGGGTCCTACGAGCAGTACTTC.

At least ten counts were recorded for this clonotype. The gene calls are TRBV7-2 and TRBJ1-5; D perhaps matches TRBD1 (6 bases). The CDR3 has 15 residues. The germline V gene encodes CDR1 SGHTA and CDR2 FQGNSA. V was cut by 3 bases and J by 7 bases, with 16 bases left in between. In DNA form, the CDR3 reads TGTGCCAGCAGCTTGAACAGGGTTGGGCACCAGCCCCAGCATTTT. It yields the protein CASSLNRVGHQPQHF. Filled out from reference TRBV7-2 and TRBJ1-5, the complete variable domain reads GAGVSQSPSNKVTEKGKDVELRCDPISGHTALYWYRQSLGQGLEFLIYFQGNSAPDKSGLPSDRFSAERTGGSVSTLTIQRTQQEDSAVYLCASSLNRVGHQPQHFGDGTRLSIL.

This clonotype was counted a few times. The V gene is TRBV7-2, the J gene TRBJ2-3; 7 bases match TRBD2. With V trimmed by 3 bases and J by 4 bases, 4 bases remained unmatched. The germline CDR1 and CDR2 sequences are SGHTA and FQGNSA. The CDR3 totals 14 residues. The CDR3 region is CASSFGLVADTQYF. CDR3 DNA sequence: TGTGCCAGCAGCTTCGGACTAGTGGCAGATACGCAGTATTTT. Full variable domain (outside the CDR3, taken from reference TRBV7-2 and TRBJ2-3): GAGVSQSPSNKVTEKGKDVELRCDPISGHTALYWYRQSLGQGLEFLIYFQGNSAPDKSGLPSDRFSAERTGGSVSTLTIQRTQQEDSAVYLCASSFGLVADTQYFGPGTRLTVL.

This clonotype was found a few times. The V gene is TRBV7-2, the J gene TRBJ2-5; 7 bases map to TRBD1. The V and J ends lost 5 bases and 2 bases, in that order; junction bases with no gene match: 5. Looked up from germline, CDR1 is SGHTA and CDR2 is FQGNSA. The CDR3 has 14 amino acids. The CDR3 sequence: CASSVDRAQETQYF. The CDR3 nucleotides are TGTGCCAGCAGCGTCGACAGGGCTCAAGAGACCCAGTACTTC.

This rearrangement joins TRBV6-5 to TRBJ2-1; possible D gene TRBD2, 6 bases. CDR1 MNHEY and CDR2 SVGAGI come from the germline V gene. The CDR3 has 15 residues. V was cut by 4 bases and J by 4 bases, with 14 bases left in between. The CDR3 DNA is TGTGCCAGCAGTTCGTCCGGGACTCCTTACAATGAGCAGTTCTTC. Translation: CASSSSGTPYNEQFF.

The chain is built from TRBV7-2 and TRBJ2-7; 9 positions agree with TRBD2. The V segment lost 4 bases and the J segment 3 bases; nucleotides outside the gene matches: 7. Germline CDR1 SGHTA, CDR2 FQGNSA. This CDR3 spans 15 amino acids. The CDR3 bases are TGTGCCAGCAGCTCGACTAGCGGAAGTGTCTACGAGCAGTACTTC. Amino acid sequence: CASSSTSGSVYEQYF.

The chain is built from TRBV6-1 and TRBJ2-7; no definite D call. This CDR3 is 16 amino acids long. V shed 0 bases and J shed 2 bases, with 14 bases lying between them. From germline, CDR1 is MNHNS and CDR2 SASEGT. CDR3 coding DNA: TGTGCCAGCAGTGAAGCGGTGGGCCAGCTTACCTACGAGCAGTACTTC. It codes for CASSEAVGQLTYEQYF.

The table lists this clonotype with many counts. The chain uses TRBV7-2 and TRBJ2-3; no reliable D call. The CDR3 runs 13 residues. Trimming removed 5 bases from V and 5 bases from J, with 11 bases in between. In germline, CDR1 is SGHTA, CDR2 FQGNSA. CDR3: CASSPEALDTQYF. Here the CDR3 DNA reads TGTGCCAGCAGCCCCGAGGCTTTAGATACGCAGTATTTT. The complete variable domain, with remaining parts taken from reference TRBV7-2 and TRBJ2-3, reads GAGVSQSPSNKVTEKGKDVELRCDPISGHTALYWYRQSLGQGLEFLIYFQGNSAPDKSGLPSDRFSAERTGGSVSTLTIQRTQQEDSAVYLCASSPEALDTQYFGPGTRLTVL.

J is TRBJ1-1 and V is TRBV6-1; no definite D call. CDR1 and CDR2 (germline): MNHNS, SASEGT. Trimming cost V 6 bases and J 9 bases, with 11 bases left between them. The length of the CDR3 is 11 residues. DNA for the CDR3: TGTGCCAGCAGGGTGGACCCTCAAGCTTTCTTT. Its protein product is CASRVDPQAFF.

V and J are TRBV5-5 and TRBJ2-3, with a weak D call TRBD2 (5 bases). Germline-derived CDR1 and CDR2 are SGHKS and YYEKEE (reference sequence). This CDR3 contains 16 residues. V was cut by 0 bases and J by 2 bases, with 13 bases left in between. Written as DNA, the CDR3 is TGTGCCAGCAGCTTGGAGTCAGACTACTACACAGATACGCAGTATTTT. Protein sequence: CASSLESDYYTDTQYF.

This sequence joins TRBV7-2 and TRBJ2-3; 10 positions match TRBD2. V was clipped by 3 bases and J by 4 bases; unmatched bases: 4. CDR3 length: 15 residues. Germline CDR1 and CDR2: SGHTA and FQGNSA. CDR3 protein: CASSLSLAGADTQYF. In DNA form, the CDR3 reads TGTGCCAGCAGCTTGTCCCTAGCGGGGGCAGATACGCAGTATTTT.

The chain links TRBV12-3 or TRBV12-4 to TRBJ2-2; 8 bases agree with TRBD1. The length of the CDR3 is 20 residues. The V segment lost 6 bases and the J segment 2 bases; nucleotides outside the gene matches: 20. CDR3 in amino acids: CASRLLQGGRAGSNTGELFF. CDR3 coding DNA: TGTGCCAGCAGACTTTTACAGGGGGGAAGAGCGGGCTCAAACACCGGGGAGCTGTTTTTT.

The V and J genes are TRBV7-2 and TRBJ2-7; D ambiguous. Germline V lookup: CDR1 SGHTA, CDR2 FQGNSA. V dropped 2 bases and J dropped 6 bases, with 5 bases sitting between them. The CDR3 totals 11 residues. In DNA, the CDR3 is TGTGCCAGCAGCTTACGGCGCGAGCAGTACTTC. As protein: CASSLRREQYF. The entire variable domain, with the rest obtained from reference TRBV7-2 and TRBJ2-7, is as follows: GAGVSQSPSNKVTEKGKDVELRCDPISGHTALYWYRQSLGQGLEFLIYFQGNSAPDKSGLPSDRFSAERTGGSVSTLTIQRTQQEDSAVYLCASSLRREQYFGPGTRLTVT.

This clonotype was detected a few times. This sequence joins TRBV6-2 or TRBV6-3 and TRBJ2-1; D could derive from TRBD1 or TRBD2 (6 bases each). The germline V and J ends were trimmed by 6 bases and 2 bases, with 17 bases remaining between them. The CDR3 is made up of 16 amino acids. CDR1 is MNHEY and CDR2 is SVGEGT in the germline V gene. The CDR3 sequence: CASSPAGRGPYNEQFF. As DNA, the CDR3 is TGTGCCAGCAGCCCAGCGGGCAGGGGCCCCTACAATGAGCAGTTCTTC.

This clonotype was counted between two and nine times. The V and J genes are TRBV7-8 and TRBJ2-5; D remains unclear. CDR1 and CDR2 from the germline V gene are SGHVS and FQNEAQ. Trimming shortened V by 1 base and J by 7 bases, and 7 bases separated the two germline ends. CDR3 length: 12 amino acids. The CDR3 sequence: CASSLGAWTQYF. The CDR3 nucleotides are TGTGCCAGCAGCTTAGGGGCATGGACCCAGTACTTC.

This clonotype was seen a handful of times. The chain carries TRBV4-1 and TRBJ2-5; D gene uncertain. The CDR3 length is 13 residues. Germline V lookup: CDR1 MGHRA, CDR2 YSYEKL. V gave up 8 bases and J gave up 2 bases, with 12 bases separating them. The CDR3 DNA reads as TGCGCCAGCTCAACCAGGAGTCAAGAGACCCAGTACTTC. Translation gives CASSTRSQETQYF.

The chain joins TRBV12-3 or TRBV12-4 to TRBJ1-1, with 9 bases matching TRBD1. The CDR3 length is 16 residues. J gave up 2 bases and V 2 bases, and 6 bases lay outside the gene matches. The chain's CDR3 is CASSLMTGGENTEAFF. The CDR3 coding sequence is TGTGCCAGCAGTTTAATGACAGGGGGTGAAAACACTGAAGCTTTCTTT.

The V call is TRBV12-3 or TRBV12-4, the J call TRBJ2-3; D is ambiguous. The CDR3 consists of 13 residues. Trimming removed 2 bases from V and 7 bases from J, with 10 bases in between. CDR3 residues: CASSLSSRNTQYF. The CDR3 nucleotides read TGTGCCAGCAGTTTATCGTCCCGGAATACGCAGTATTTT.

The rearrangement links TRBV12-3 or TRBV12-4 to TRBJ2-7; D is uncertain. The CDR3 is 14 amino acids. Trimming removed 10 bases at V and 1 base at J, with 17 bases between. The chain's CDR3 is CATKPQALSYEQYF. The CDR3, as DNA: TGTGCCACCAAGCCCCAAGCGCTATCCTACGAGCAGTACTTC.

The V and J genes are TRBV6-6 and TRBJ1-5; D possibly corresponds to TRBD1 (5 bases). The CDR3 loop spans 16 amino acids. In germline, CDR1 is MNHNY, CDR2 SVGAGI (reference sequence). Between the trimmed V and J ends, which lost 7 bases and 0 bases, there was a span of 16 bases. The CDR3 sequence is CASTPLGRHSNQPQHF. Here the CDR3 DNA reads TGTGCCAGCACTCCTTTGGGGCGTCATAGCAATCAGCCCCAGCATTTT.

The chain joins TRBV27 to TRBJ1-1, with 10 nucleotides matching TRBD1. J gave up 0 bases and V 5 bases, and 12 bases lay outside the gene matches. The CDR3 has 18 amino acids. The germline CDR1 and CDR2 sequences are MNHEY and SMNVEV (reference sequence). CDR3 sequence reads: CASSHLPGDRGLNTEAFF. CDR3 coding DNA: TGTGCCAGCAGTCACCTTCCCGGGGACAGGGGTCTGAACACTGAAGCTTTCTTT.

This chain joins TRBV6-1 and TRBJ1-1; no definite D call. Trimming shortened V by 2 bases and J by 5 bases, and 12 bases separated the two germline ends. CDR1 MNHNS and CDR2 SASEGT come from the germline V gene. The CDR3 is made up of 14 amino acids. As DNA, the CDR3 is TGTGCCAGCAGTGAATTCGGGGTGGTGACTGAAGCTTTCTTT. It yields the protein CASSEFGVVTEAFF.

V gene TRBV24-1 combines with J gene TRBJ2-1; D is unclear. The V and J ends lost 2 bases and 2 bases respectively, with 6 bases between them. This CDR3 is built from 14 residues. Per germline, CDR1 KGHDR and CDR2 SFDVKD. The CDR3 here is CATSDSGTYNEQFF. The CDR3, as DNA: TGTGCCACCAGTGATTCAGGAACCTACAATGAGCAGTTCTTC.

This clonotype was seen a handful of times. The rearrangement links TRBV5-1 to TRBJ1-6; D gene ambiguous. Trimming removed 0 bases from V and 7 bases from J, with 8 bases in between. The germline V gene has CDR1 SGHRS and CDR2 YFSETQ. The CDR3 consists of 14 residues. The CDR3 DNA reads as TGCGCCAGCAGCTTGGACCAAGAGAATTCACCCCTCCACTTT. It specifies CASSLDQENSPLHF. The variable domain in full, completed from reference TRBV5-1 and TRBJ1-6, reads KAGVTQTPRYLIKTRGQQVTLSCSPISGHRSVSWYQQTPGQGLQFLFEYFSETQRNKGNFPGRFSGRQFSNSRSEMNVSTLELGDSALYLCASSLDQENSPLHFGNGTRLTVT.

This clonotype was observed once. The DNA of the CDR3 is TGTGCCAGCAGTTACTCGAATTCAGGAGAGACCCAGTACTTC. Amino acid sequence: CASSYSNSGETQYF. This chain uses TRBV6-6 with TRBJ2-5, with D unresolved. This CDR3 comprises 14 residues. V lost 0 bases, J lost 4 bases, and 9 bases lay in between. Germline V CDR1 and CDR2: MNHNY, SVGAGI (reference sequence).

This clonotype was counted only a few times. The chain joins TRBV5-4 to TRBJ2-7, with D tentatively TRBD1 (5 bases). Trimming stripped 3 bases from V and 3 bases from J, with 10 bases between. The CDR3 covers 13 residues. Germline V gene sequence: CDR1 SGHNT, CDR2 YYREEE (reference sequence). The CDR3 DNA reads as TGTGCCAGCAGCTCCGGACACAACTACGAGCAGTACTTC. It encodes CASSSGHNYEQYF.